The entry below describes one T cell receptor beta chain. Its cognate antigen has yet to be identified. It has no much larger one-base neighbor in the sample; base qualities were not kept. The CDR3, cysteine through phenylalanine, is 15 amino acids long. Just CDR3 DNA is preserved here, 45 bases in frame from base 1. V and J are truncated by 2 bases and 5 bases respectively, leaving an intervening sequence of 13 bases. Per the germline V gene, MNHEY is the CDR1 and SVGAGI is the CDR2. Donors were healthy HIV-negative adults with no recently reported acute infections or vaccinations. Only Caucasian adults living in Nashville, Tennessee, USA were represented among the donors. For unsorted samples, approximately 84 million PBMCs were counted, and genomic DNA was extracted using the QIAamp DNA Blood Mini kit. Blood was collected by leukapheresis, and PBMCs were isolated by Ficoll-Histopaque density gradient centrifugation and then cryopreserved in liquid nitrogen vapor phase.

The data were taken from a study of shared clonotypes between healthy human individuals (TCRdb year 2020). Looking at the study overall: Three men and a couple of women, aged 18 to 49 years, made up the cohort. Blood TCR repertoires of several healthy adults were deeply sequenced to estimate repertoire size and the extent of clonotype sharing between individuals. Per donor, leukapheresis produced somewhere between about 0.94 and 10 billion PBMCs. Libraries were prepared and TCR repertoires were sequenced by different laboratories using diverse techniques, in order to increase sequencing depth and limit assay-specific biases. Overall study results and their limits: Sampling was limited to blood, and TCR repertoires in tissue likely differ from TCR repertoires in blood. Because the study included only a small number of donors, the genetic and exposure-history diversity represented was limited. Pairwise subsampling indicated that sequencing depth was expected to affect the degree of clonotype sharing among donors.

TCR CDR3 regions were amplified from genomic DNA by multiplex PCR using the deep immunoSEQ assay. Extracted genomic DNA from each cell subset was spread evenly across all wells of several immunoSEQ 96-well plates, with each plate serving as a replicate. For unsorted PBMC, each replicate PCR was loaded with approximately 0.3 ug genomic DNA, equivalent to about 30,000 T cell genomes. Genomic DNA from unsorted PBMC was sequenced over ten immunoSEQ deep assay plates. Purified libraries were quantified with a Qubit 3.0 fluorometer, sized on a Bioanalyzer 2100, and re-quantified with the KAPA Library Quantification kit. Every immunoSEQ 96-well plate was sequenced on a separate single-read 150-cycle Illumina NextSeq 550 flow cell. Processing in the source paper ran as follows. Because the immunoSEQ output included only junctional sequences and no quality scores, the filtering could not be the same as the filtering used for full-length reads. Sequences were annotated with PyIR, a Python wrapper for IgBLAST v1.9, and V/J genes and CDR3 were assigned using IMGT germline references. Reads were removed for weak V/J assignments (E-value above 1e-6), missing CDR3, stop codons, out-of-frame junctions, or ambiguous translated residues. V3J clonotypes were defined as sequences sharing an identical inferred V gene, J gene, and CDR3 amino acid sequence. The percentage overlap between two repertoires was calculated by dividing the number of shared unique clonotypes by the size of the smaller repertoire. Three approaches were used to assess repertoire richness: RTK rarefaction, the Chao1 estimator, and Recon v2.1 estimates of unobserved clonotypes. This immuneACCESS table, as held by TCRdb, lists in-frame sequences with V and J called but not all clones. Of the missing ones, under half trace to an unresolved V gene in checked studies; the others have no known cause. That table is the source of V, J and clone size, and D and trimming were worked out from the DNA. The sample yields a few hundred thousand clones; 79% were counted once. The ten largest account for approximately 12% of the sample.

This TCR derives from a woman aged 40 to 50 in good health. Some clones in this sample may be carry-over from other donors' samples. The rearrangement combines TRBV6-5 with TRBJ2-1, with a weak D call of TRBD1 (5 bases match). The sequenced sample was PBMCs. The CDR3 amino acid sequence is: CASSYQGRGHNEQFF. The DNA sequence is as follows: TGTGCCAGCAGTTACCAGGGTCGAGGTCACAATGAGCAGTTCTTC.